The clone carrying this TCR beta chain was detected many times. Per the germline V gene, CDR1 is KGHDR and CDR2 is SFDVKD. V gave up 1 base and J gave up 4 bases, with 9 bases separating them. This CDR3 is built from 14 residues. RNA transcripts were the template for amplifying TCR beta CDR3 regions. TCR CDR3 underwent first-round RT-PCR with the HTBI primer set. TCRdb ran MiXCR on the multiplex PCR reads and lists one entry per CDR3 protein. Among about 290,000 distinct CDR3 sequences listed, 13% were seen once. The data belong to a study of T cells in Graves' hyperthyroidism and ophthalmopathy. Study-wide context: Peripheral blood was acquired at first diagnosis, ahead of any therapy whatsoever.

The rearrangement links TRBV24-1 to TRBJ1-2; no clear D. Sequencing input: blood. This clonotype was obtained from a young woman with Graves' hyperthyroidism that later progressed to Graves' ophthalmopathy. In nucleotides, the CDR3 is TGTGCCACCAGTGATTTCCGGGTCTCCTATGGCTACACCTTC. Protein product: CATSDFRVSYGYTF.